Listed below are T cell receptor beta chains from one sample, sequenced in a study of identical twins. MiXCR was run by TCRdb on the 5' RACE reads, yielding one entry per CDR3 protein. The sample holds 1.5 million to 2 million distinct CDR3 sequences, about 32% seen once. The source material was cord blood. The origin of the receptors is a newborn girl in good health. The CDR3 runs from the conserved cysteine through the conserved F or W. D genes are given only for firm matches. A row's size may be missing; if present it is once, few, many or a size class.

j_call v_call clone_size d_call cdr3_nt cdr3_aa
TRBJ1-2 TRBV28 few - TGTGCCAGCAGTCCAGCGCAGGGGAGTTATGGCTACACCTTC CASSPAQGSYGYTF
TRBJ2-7 TRBV7-2 few - TGTGCCAGCAGCGCCCGACCAGGGGACCCCTACGAGCAGTACTTC CASSARPGDPYEQYF
TRBJ1-2 TRBV10-3 - - TGTGCCATCGGGGGACGGAGAAACTATGGCTACACCTTC CAIGGRRNYGYTF
TRBJ2-5 TRBV15 - - TGTGCCACCAGCCCTACTAAGACTAGGCAAGAGACCCAGTACTTC CATSPTKTRQETQYF
TRBJ1-1 TRBV5-1 - - TGCGCCAGCAGGGCGGGGGTTGGGGTGAACACTGAAGCTTTCTTT CASRAGVGVNTEAFF
TRBJ1-4 TRBV5-5 - - TGTGCCAGCAGCGGGGTAACTAATGAAAAACTGTTTTTT CASSGVTNEKLFF
TRBJ2-1 TRBV6-6 - TRBD2 TGTGCCAGCAGTTACCCTTTAGCGGGAGGTCAGTACAATGAGCAGTTCTTC CASSYPLAGGQYNEQFF
TRBJ2-3 TRBV4-1 - TRBD2 TGCGCCAGCAGCCAAGAAGCGGGGGGGCGAACGCAGTATTTT CASSQEAGGRTQYF
TRBJ1-2 TRBV20-1 few TRBD1 TGCAGTGCTAGATGGGGACAGGGTTATGGCTACACCTTC CSARWGQGYGYTF
TRBJ1-5 TRBV5-1 many - TGCGCCAGCAGCTTGGAGGGACCCAATCAGCCCCAGCATTTT CASSLEGPNQPQHF
TRBJ1-2 TRBV5-1 - TRBD1 TGCGCCAGCAGCGCCCGACCGGGACAGAAGCCTTATGGCTACACCTTC CASSARPGQKPYGYTF